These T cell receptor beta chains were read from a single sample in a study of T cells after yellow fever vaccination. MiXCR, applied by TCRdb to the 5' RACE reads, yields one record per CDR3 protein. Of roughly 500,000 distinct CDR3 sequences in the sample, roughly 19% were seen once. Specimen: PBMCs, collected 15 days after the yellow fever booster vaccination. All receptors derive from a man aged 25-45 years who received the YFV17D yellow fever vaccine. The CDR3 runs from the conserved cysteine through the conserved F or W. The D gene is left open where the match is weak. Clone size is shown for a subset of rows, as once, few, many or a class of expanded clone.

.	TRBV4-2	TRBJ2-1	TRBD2	CASSQTGLAVNEQFF	TGTGCCAGCAGCCAAACAGGACTAGCTGTTAATGAGCAGTTCTTC
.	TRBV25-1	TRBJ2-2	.	CASSNPESDGVGELFF	TGTGCCAGCAGTAATCCCGAATCCGATGGTGTCGGGGAGCTGTTTTTT
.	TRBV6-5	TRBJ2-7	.	CASSYSGEVWEQYF	TGTGCCAGCAGTTACTCGGGGGAGGTCTGGGAGCAGTACTTC
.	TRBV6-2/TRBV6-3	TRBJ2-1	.	CASSSEGDGGVSEQFF	TGTGCCAGCAGCAGTGAGGGGGACGGTGGGGTGAGTGAGCAGTTCTTC
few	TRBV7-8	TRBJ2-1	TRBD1	CASRKWTGNNEQFF	TGTGCCAGCAGAAAGTGGACAGGGAACAATGAGCAGTTCTTC
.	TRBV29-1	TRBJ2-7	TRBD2	CSVEAGGKYEQYF	TGCAGCGTTGAAGCGGGAGGAAAATACGAGCAGTACTTC
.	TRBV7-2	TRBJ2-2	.	CASSLSGWIGELFF	TGTGCCAGCAGCTTATCGGGATGGATCGGGGAGCTGTTTTTT
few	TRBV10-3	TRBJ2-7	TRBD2	CAIGTTTYEQYF	TGTGCCATTGGGACTACCACCTACGAGCAGTACTTC
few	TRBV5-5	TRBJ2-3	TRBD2	CASSHPGTSFPDTQYF	TGTGCCAGCAGCCATCCCGGGACTAGTTTCCCAGATACGCAGTATTTT
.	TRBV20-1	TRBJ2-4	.	CSATPLQRELAKNIQYF	TGCAGTGCTACCCCGCTACAGCGTGAGCTAGCCAAAAACATTCAGTACTTC
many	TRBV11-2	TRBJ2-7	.	CASSLVVGGPAYEQYF	TGTGCCAGCAGCTTAGTAGTTGGAGGTCCGGCTTACGAGCAGTACTTC
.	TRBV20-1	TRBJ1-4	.	CSARGNPSREKLFF	TGCAGTGCTAGAGGGAACCCATCGCGCGAAAAACTGTTTTTT
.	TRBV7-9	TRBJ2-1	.	CASSLTPGPNEQFF	TGTGCCAGCAGCTTAACCCCGGGGCCCAATGAGCAGTTCTTC
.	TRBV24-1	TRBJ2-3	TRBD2	CATGAGGSKTDTQYF	TGTGCCACCGGGGCGGGCGGGAGTAAGACAGATACGCAGTATTTT
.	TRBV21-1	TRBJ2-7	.	CASSTRDRGAWEQYF	TGTGCCAGCAGCACGAGGGACAGGGGTGCTTGGGAGCAGTACTTC
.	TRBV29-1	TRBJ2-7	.	CSVIEGTYEQYF	TGCAGCGTCATTGAGGGTACCTACGAGCAGTACTTC
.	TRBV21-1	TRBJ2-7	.	CASSNLTGIRQYEQYF	TGTGCCAGCAGCAACCTGACAGGGATCCGGCAATACGAGCAGTACTTC
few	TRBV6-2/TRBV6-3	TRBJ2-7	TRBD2	CASSYSGVSSYEQYF	TGTGCCAGCAGCTATAGCGGGGTGAGCTCCTACGAGCAGTACTTC
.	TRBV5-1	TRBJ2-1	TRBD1	CASSLVQGNNEQFF	TGCGCCAGCAGCTTGGTACAGGGGAACAATGAGCAGTTCTTC
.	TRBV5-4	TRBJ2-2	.	CASSQSGVSGELFF	TGTGCCAGCAGCCAGTCGGGAGTCTCCGGGGAGCTGTTTTTT
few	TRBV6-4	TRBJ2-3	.	CASSDSGANTQYF	TGTGCCAGCAGTGACTCGGGAGCTAATACGCAGTATTTT
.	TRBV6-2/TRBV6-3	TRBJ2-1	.	CASGLVGSAYNEQFF	TGTGCCAGCGGGTTGGTGGGGAGTGCGTACAATGAGCAGTTCTTC
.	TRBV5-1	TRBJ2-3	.	CASSLVVGLSTDTQYF	TGCGCCAGCAGCTTGGTTGTGGGCCTTAGCACAGATACGCAGTATTTT
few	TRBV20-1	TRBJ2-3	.	CSATRDSTDTQYF	TGCAGTGCAACTCGTGACAGCACAGATACGCAGTATTTT
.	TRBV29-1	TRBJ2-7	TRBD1	CSVYRDSDSYEQYF	TGCAGCGTGTACCGGGACAGCGACTCCTACGAGCAGTACTTC
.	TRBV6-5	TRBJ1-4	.	CASSYSMIPGEKLFF	TGTGCCAGCAGTTACTCGATGATCCCTGGAGAAAAACTGTTTTTT
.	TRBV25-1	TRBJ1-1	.	CASTQQGFEAFF	TGTGCCAGCACTCAACAGGGATTTGAAGCTTTCTTT
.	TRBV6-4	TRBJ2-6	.	CASSPRREAWVPHSGANVLTF	TGTGCCAGCAGTCCCCGACGAGAGGCCTGGGTCCCCCACTCTGGGGCCAACGTCCTGACTTTC
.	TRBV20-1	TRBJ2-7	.	CSASSHMGKSSYEQYF	TGCAGTGCTAGCTCCCACATGGGGAAGAGCTCCTACGAGCAGTACTTC
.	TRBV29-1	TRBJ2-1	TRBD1	CSAGQVWEQFF	TGCAGCGCCGGACAGGTTTGGGAGCAGTTCTTC
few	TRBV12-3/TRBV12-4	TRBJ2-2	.	CASGPGTGELFF	TGTGCCAGCGGCCCGGGGACCGGGGAGCTGTTTTTT
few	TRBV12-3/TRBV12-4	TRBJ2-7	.	CASGRDSYEQYF	TGTGCCAGCGGCAGGGACTCCTACGAGCAGTACTTC
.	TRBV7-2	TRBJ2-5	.	CASSPNGMQETQYF	TGTGCCAGCAGCCCTAACGGGATGCAAGAGACCCAGTACTTC
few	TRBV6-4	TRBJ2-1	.	CASSLLQGNEQFF	TGTGCCAGCAGTTTATTACAGGGCAATGAGCAGTTCTTC
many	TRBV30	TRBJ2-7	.	CAWKRAGGSYEQYF	TGTGCCTGGAAGCGGGCAGGGGGCTCCTACGAGCAGTACTTC
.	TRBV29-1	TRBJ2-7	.	CSVGLNSDSYEQYF	TGCAGCGTTGGTCTCAATAGCGACTCCTACGAGCAGTACTTC
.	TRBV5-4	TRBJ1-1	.	CASSFERGRSTEAFF	TGTGCCAGCAGCTTCGAGAGAGGACGGAGCACTGAAGCTTTCTTT
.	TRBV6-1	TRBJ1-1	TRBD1	CASSEMGQLNTEAFF	TGTGCCAGCAGTGAAATGGGACAGTTAAACACTGAAGCTTTCTTT
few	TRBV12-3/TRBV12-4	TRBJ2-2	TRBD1	CASSDRQGRTGELFF	TGTGCCAGCAGTGACCGACAGGGTCGGACCGGGGAGCTGTTTTTT
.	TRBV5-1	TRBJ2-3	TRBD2	CASSREGVAGVLDTQYF	TGCGCCAGCAGCCGGGAGGGGGTAGCGGGAGTCTTGGATACGCAGTATTTT
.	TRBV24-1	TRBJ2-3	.	CATSERWGGSDTQYF	TGTGCCACCAGTGAGCGTTGGGGCGGCTCAGATACGCAGTATTTT
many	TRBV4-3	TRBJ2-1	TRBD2	CASSRGGGSYNEQFF	TGTGCTAGCAGCCGCGGGGGGGGCTCGTACAATGAGCAGTTCTTC
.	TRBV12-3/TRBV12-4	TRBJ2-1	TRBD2	CASSPFGELGGRGNEQFF	TGTGCCAGCAGCCCGTTTGGGGAGCTGGGCGGGAGAGGGAATGAGCAGTTCTTC
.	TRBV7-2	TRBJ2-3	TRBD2	CASSPTSATDTQYF	TGTGCCAGCAGCCCCACTAGCGCGACAGATACGCAGTATTTT
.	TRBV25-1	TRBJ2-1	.	CASSGAGRVRWTSSYNEQFF	TGTGCCAGCAGTGGGGCTGGAAGGGTCCGCTGGACATCTTCCTACAATGAGCAGTTCTTC
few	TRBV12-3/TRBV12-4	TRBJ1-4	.	CASRQGVYEKLFF	TGTGCCAGCAGGCAGGGTGTTTACGAAAAACTGTTTTTT
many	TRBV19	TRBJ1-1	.	CASSRQSYNTEAFF	TGTGCCAGTAGTAGACAGAGTTATAACACTGAAGCTTTCTTT
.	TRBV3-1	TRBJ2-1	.	CASSLQGGQGIF	TGTGCCAGCAGCCTCCAGGGGGGTCAGGGAATCTTC
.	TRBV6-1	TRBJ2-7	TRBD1	CASTDNRDREVWSF	TGTGCCAGCACCGACAACAGGGACAGGGAAGTTTGGAGTTTC
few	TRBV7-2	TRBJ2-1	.	CASRREGFDEQFF	TGTGCCAGCAGGCGAGAAGGGTTCGATGAGCAGTTCTTC
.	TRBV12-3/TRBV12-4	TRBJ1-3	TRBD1	CASSPTGAGNTIYF	TGTGCCAGCAGTCCAACAGGGGCAGGAAACACCATATATTTT